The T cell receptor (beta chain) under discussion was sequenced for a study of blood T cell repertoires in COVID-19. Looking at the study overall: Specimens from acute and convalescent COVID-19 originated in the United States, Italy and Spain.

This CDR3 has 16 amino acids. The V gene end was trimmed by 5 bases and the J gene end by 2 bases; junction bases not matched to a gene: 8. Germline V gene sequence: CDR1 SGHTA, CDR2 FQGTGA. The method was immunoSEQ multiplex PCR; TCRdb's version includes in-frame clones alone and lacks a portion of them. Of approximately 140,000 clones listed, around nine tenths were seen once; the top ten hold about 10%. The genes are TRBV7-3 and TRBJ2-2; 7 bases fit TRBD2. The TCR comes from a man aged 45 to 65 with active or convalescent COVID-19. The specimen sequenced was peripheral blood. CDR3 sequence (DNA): TGTGCCAGCAGCCCCTGGGGGGGGACCAACACCGGGGAGCTGTTTTTT. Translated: CASSPWGGTNTGELFF.